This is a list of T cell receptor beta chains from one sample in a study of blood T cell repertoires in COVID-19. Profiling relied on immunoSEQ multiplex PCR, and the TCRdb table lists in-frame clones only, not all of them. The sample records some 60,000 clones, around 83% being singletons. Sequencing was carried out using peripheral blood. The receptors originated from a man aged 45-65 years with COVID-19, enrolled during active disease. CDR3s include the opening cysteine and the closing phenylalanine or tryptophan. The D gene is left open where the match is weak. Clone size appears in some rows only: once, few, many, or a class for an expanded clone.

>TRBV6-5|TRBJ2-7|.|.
CASMRSAYSNYEQYF
TGTGCCAGCATGAGGAGTGCGTACTCCAACTACGAGCAGTACTTC
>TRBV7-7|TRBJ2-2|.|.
CASSPGVSSGELFF
TGTGCTAGCAGCCCAGGGGTATCGAGCGGGGAGCTGTTTTTT
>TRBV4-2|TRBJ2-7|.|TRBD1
CASSQDQFNTGGSYEQYF
TGTGCCAGCAGCCAAGATCAATTTAACACAGGGGGCTCCTACGAGCAGTACTTC
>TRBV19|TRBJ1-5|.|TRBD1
CASTATGGQPQHF
TGTGCCAGTACCGCGACAGGGGGTCAGCCCCAGCATTTT
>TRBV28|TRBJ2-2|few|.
CASSPPLGASRTGELFF
TGTGCCAGCAGTCCCCCTTTAGGGGCTAGTCGCACCGGGGAGCTGTTTTTT
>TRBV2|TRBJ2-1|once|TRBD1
CASSVRTGLNEQFF
TGTGCCAGCAGTGTTCGGACAGGGCTCAATGAGCAGTTCTTC
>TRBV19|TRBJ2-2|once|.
CASSTVTGTGELFF
TGTGCCAGTAGTACTGTTACGGGGACCGGGGAGCTGTTTTTT
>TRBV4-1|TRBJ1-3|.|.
CASSQGLGQSLGNTIYF
TGCGCCAGCAGCCAAGGATTAGGACAGTCACTAGGAAACACCATATATTTT
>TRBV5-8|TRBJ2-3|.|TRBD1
CASLSRDRGRTDTQYF
TGTGCCAGCTTATCTCGGGACAGGGGCCGCACAGATACGCAGTATTTT
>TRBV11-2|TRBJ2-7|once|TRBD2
CASSLDRIAGGYEQYF
TGTGCCAGCAGCTTAGATCGGATAGCGGGAGGCTACGAGCAGTACTTC
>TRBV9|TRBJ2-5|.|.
CASSYGGGPTETQYF
TGTGCCAGCAGCTACGGCGGGGGCCCCACGGAGACCCAGTACTTC
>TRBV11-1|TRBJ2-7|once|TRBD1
CASSLGVAGGNEQYF
TGTGCCAGCAGCTTAGGCGTGGCAGGGGGAAACGAGCAGTACTTC
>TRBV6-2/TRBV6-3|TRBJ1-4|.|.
CASSSVRKLFF
TGTGCCAGCAGTTCGGTCCGAAAACTGTTTTTT
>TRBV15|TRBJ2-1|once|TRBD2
CATSRDLRLAGLYNEQFF
TGTGCCACCAGCAGAGATCTCCGACTAGCGGGACTGTACAATGAGCAGTTCTTC
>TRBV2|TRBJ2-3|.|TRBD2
CASSRTSETTQYF
TGTGCCAGCAGTCGGACTAGCGAGACTACGCAGTATTTT
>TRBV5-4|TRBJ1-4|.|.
CASSFRPTAAEKLFF
TGTGCCAGCAGCTTTAGACCTACAGCGGCTGAAAAACTGTTTTTT
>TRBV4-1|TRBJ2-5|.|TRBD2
CASSSPRAGGIETQYF
TGCGCCAGCAGCTCTCCTCGGGCGGGAGGGATAGAGACCCAGTACTTC
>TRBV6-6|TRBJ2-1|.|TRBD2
CASSYGTSGRNEQFF
TGTGCCAGCAGTTACGGGACTAGCGGGAGAAATGAGCAGTTCTTC
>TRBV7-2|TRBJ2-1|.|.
CASSLKPIYNEQFF
TGTGCCAGCAGCTTAAAGCCAATCTACAATGAGCAGTTCTTC
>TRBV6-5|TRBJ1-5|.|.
CASSFLGQGQPQHF
TGTGCCAGCAGTTTCCTGGGGCAGGGTCAGCCCCAGCATTTT
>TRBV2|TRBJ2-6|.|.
CASSVLSGANVLTF
TGTGCCAGCAGTGTATTATCTGGGGCCAACGTCCTGACTTTC
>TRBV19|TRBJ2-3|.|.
CASSARLSSTDTQYF
TGTGCCAGTAGTGCCCGACTATCATCCACAGATACGCAGTATTTT
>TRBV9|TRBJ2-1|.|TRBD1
CASSVDTGGNEQFF
TGTGCCAGCAGCGTAGATACAGGGGGTAATGAGCAGTTCTTC
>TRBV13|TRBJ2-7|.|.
CASSRFRDLYEQYF
TGTGCCAGCAGCCGTTTCCGGGATCTCTACGAGCAGTACTTC
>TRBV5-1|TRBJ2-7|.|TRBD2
CASSLNWASGSYEQYF
TGCGCCAGCAGCTTGAATTGGGCTAGCGGGAGTTACGAGCAGTACTTC
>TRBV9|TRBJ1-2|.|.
CASSVDHSYGYTF
TGTGCCAGCAGCGTAGATCACAGCTATGGCTACACCTTC
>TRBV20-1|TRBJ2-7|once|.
CSAGSSYEQYF
TGCAGTGCTGGGAGCAGCTACGAGCAGTACTTC
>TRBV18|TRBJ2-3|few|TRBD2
CASSPKQLAGGTDTQYF
TGTGCCAGCTCACCCAAGCAACTAGCGGGAGGCACAGATACGCAGTATTTT
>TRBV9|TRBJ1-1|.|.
CASSAQTGNTEAFF
TGTGCCAGCAGCGCCCAAACAGGAAACACTGAAGCTTTCTTT
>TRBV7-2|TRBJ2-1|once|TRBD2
CASVLAGGPYNEQFF
TGTGCCAGCGTTCTAGCGGGAGGACCCTACAATGAGCAGTTCTTC
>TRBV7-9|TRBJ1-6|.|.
CASSWITGSSPLHF
TGTGCCAGCAGCTGGATCACAGGGAGTTCACCCCTCCACTTT
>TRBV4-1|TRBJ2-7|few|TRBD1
CASSQRTGDEQYF
TGCGCCAGCAGCCAACGGACAGGGGACGAGCAGTACTTC
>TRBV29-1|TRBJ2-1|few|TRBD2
CSVYLTSGRNEQFF
TGCAGCGTTTATTTGACTAGCGGGAGGAATGAGCAGTTCTTC
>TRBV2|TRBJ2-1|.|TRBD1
CATRMGTGVNEQFF
TGTGCCACCAGGATGGGGACAGGGGTCAATGAGCAGTTCTTC
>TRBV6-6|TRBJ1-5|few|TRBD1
CASRIGGFNQPQHF
TGTGCCAGCAGAATAGGGGGCTTCAATCAGCCCCAGCATTTT
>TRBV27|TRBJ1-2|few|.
CASSLVAESGYTF
TGTGCCAGCAGTTTAGTGGCAGAATCCGGCTACACCTTC
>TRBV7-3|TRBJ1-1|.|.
CASSLSERTEAFF
TGTGCCAGCAGCTTAAGTGAACGGACAGAAGCTTTCTTT
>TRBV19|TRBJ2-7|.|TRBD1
CASSDRGVYEQYF
TGTGCCAGTAGCGACAGGGGGGTGTACGAGCAGTACTTC
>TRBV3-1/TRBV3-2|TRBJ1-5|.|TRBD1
CASSQTGHKQPQHF
TGTGCCAGCAGCCAGACAGGGCATAAACAGCCCCAGCATTTT
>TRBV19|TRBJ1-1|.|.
CASRRRPGETEAFF
TGTGCCAGTAGGAGGCGACCAGGGGAGACTGAAGCTTTCTTT
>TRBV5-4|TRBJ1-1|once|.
CASSAVTAVETEAFF
TGTGCCAGCAGCGCGGTCACGGCGGTCGAGACTGAAGCTTTCTTT
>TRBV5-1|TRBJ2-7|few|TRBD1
CASSLAGQGFYEQYF
TGCGCCAGCAGCTTGGCGGGACAGGGGTTCTACGAGCAGTACTTC
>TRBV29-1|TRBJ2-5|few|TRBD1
CSVRTGPQETQYF
TGCAGCGTTCGGACAGGGCCCCAAGAGACCCAGTACTTC
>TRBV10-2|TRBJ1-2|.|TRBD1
CASSPLTGTGNYGYTF
TGCGCCAGCAGTCCTTTAACCGGGACAGGGAACTATGGCTACACCTTC
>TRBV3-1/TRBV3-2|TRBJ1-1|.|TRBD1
CASSPRTGTVTEAFF
TGTGCCAGCAGCCCACGGACAGGGACGGTGACTGAAGCTTTCTTT
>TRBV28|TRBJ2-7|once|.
CASSPHSGALYEQYF
TGTGCCAGCAGTCCCCACTCGGGAGCCCTTTACGAGCAGTACTTC
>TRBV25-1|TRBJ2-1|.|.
CASFDPPGNEQFF
TGTGCCAGCTTCGACCCGCCGGGTAATGAGCAGTTCTTC
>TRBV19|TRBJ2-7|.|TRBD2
CASSPSGRFGDEQYF
TGTGCCAGTAGTCCTAGCGGGAGGTTCGGGGACGAGCAGTACTTC